The 27 T cell receptor beta chains below were found in one sample sequenced in a study of blood T cell repertoires in COVID-19 (TCRdb year 2020). Library construction relied on the immunoSEQ multiplex PCR assay. Held by TCRdb, this immuneACCESS table contains in-frame sequences only and omits some clones. Under half of the omission traces to an unresolved V gene where checked; the cause of the rest is unknown. The sample has about 460,000 clones on record, less than 90% of them singletons. Of the sample, 6.5% to 8.5% is held by the ten largest clones. Sample: PBMCs or T cells enriched from blood (not recorded which). These receptor sequences come from an older woman who had recovered from COVID-19.

The chain has TRBV27 and TRBJ1-6; the match to TRBD1 covers 8 bases. This CDR3 spans 14 amino acids. Germline CDR1 reads MNHEY; CDR2 reads SMNVEV (reference sequence). Trimming took 4 bases from V and 10 from J; bases not matched to a gene: 6. CDR3 loop: CASSSGQGRSPLHF. The CDR3 DNA reads TGTGCCAGCAGTTCAGGACAGGGTAGGTCACCCCTCCACTTT.

V is TRBV14 and J is TRBJ1-4; D is undetermined. Trimming removed 1 base at V and 5 bases at J, with 11 bases between. This CDR3 region has 15 residues. The germline V gene encodes CDR1 SGHDN and CDR2 FVKESK. The CDR3 loop reads CASSQGVQTNEKLFF. For the CDR3, the DNA is TGTGCCAGCAGCCAAGGCGTCCAGACAAATGAAAAACTGTTTTTT.

This sequence joins TRBV5-6 and TRBJ2-2, with 10 bases that match TRBD1. CDR3 length: 14 residues. Trimming at V came to 7 bases and at J to 10 bases, leaving 10 bases not matched to a gene. From germline, CDR1 is SGHDT and CDR2 YYEEEE. CDR3 sequence reads: CASSGQGFLAELFF. The CDR3 DNA reads as TGTGCCAGCTCGGGACAGGGGTTTCTCGCGGAGCTGTTTTTT.

This sequence joins TRBV28 and TRBJ2-1, with 7 bases fitting TRBD2. Losses at the gene ends were 7 bases for V and 13 bases for J; bases not matched to a gene: 10. The CDR3 spans 12 residues. CDR1 and CDR2 from the germline V gene are MDHEN and SYDVKM. CDR3 sequence reads: CASTTSGEPQFF. In DNA, the CDR3 is TGTGCCAGCACCACAAGCGGGGAGCCTCAGTTCTTC. Full variable domain (rest looked up from reference TRBV28 and TRBJ2-1): DVKVTQSSRYLVKRTGEKVFLECVQDMDHENMFWYRQDPGLGLRLIYFSYDVKMKEKGDIPEGYSVSREKKERFSLILESASTNQTSMYLCASTTSGEPQFFGPGTRLTVL.

V and J are TRBV9 and TRBJ1-4; the match to TRBD1 covers 7 bases. With 3 bases clipped from V and 3 bases from J, the junction kept 8 bases outside the gene matches. The CDR3 loop spans 16 amino acids. Germline V gene lookup returns CDR1 SGDLS and CDR2 YYNGEE. This chain's CDR3 is CASSARQGTANEKLFF. CDR3 nucleotides: TGTGCCAGCAGCGCACGACAGGGCACGGCTAATGAAAAACTGTTTTTT.

The J gene is TRBJ2-2, the V gene TRBV18, with 8 bases matching TRBD1. The germline V gene encodes CDR1 KGHSH and CDR2 LQKENI. The CDR3 contains 16 residues. Trimming at V came to 3 bases and at J to 4 bases, leaving 7 bases not matched to a gene. CDR3 residues: CASSPPRTGPTGELFF. The CDR3 region has the DNA TGTGCCAGCTCACCTCCAAGGACAGGGCCCACCGGGGAGCTGTTTTTT. Drawing the rest from reference TRBV18 and TRBJ2-2, the complete variable domain is NAGVMQNPRHLVRRRGQEARLRCSPMKGHSHVYWYRQLPEEGLKFMVYLQKENIIDESGMPKERFSAEFPKEGPSILRIQQVVRGDSAAYFCASSPPRTGPTGELFFGEGSRLTVL.

The count of this clone is one. CDR3 nucleotides: TGTGCCAGCTCACCACCGAGACTAGGGACAGATACGCAGTATTTT. It translates to CASSPPRLGTDTQYF. V and J are TRBV18 and TRBJ2-3; D might be TRBD2 (6 bases). The CDR3 length is 15 residues. Germline CDR1 is KGHSH and CDR2 is LQKENI. V was clipped by 0 bases and J by 3 bases, with 10 bases between them.

The chain uses TRBV6-4 and TRBJ2-2, with 15 bases fitting TRBD2. The CDR3 is made up of 18 amino acids. The junction had 9 bases not matched to a gene; V was cut back by 7 bases and J by 3 bases. CDR1 MRHNA and CDR2 SNTAGT come from the germline V gene. DNA for the CDR3: TGTGCCAGCATTTGGACTAGCGGGGGGGCGAGGGACACCGGGGAGCTGTTTTTT. As protein: CASIWTSGGARDTGELFF.

This sequence joins TRBV27 and TRBJ2-3; 10 nucleotides align to TRBD2. V lost 6 bases to trimming and J lost 6 bases; unmatched junction nucleotides: 3. Germline lookup yields CDR1 MNHEY and CDR2 SMNVEV (reference sequence). The CDR3 totals 13 residues. Here the CDR3 DNA reads TGTGCCAGCAGGCGTAGCGGGGGGGATACGCAGTATTTT. Its protein product is CASRRSGGDTQYF.

The chain couples TRBV4-1 to TRBJ2-3; D is uncertain. The CDR3 sequence is 13 residues long. V shed 4 bases and J shed 4 bases, with 9 bases lying between them. Germline V gene sequence: CDR1 MGHRA, CDR2 YSYEKL. CDR3 in amino acids: CASSPGVSDTQYF. The DNA for the CDR3 is TGCGCCAGCAGCCCAGGCGTATCAGATACGCAGTATTTT.

The chain joins TRBV12-3 or TRBV12-4 to TRBJ2-7; D is unclear. V was clipped by 3 bases and J by 2 bases, with 5 bases between them. The CDR3 consists of 12 residues. The CDR3: CASSFGAYEQYF. The CDR3 DNA reads TGTGCCAGCAGTTTCGGAGCCTACGAGCAGTACTTC.

The chain employs TRBV28 and TRBJ2-5, with 9 positions matching TRBD2. The CDR3 is 15 residues long. Germline CDR1 reads MDHEN; CDR2 reads SYDVKM. The V segment lost 3 bases and the J segment 4 bases; nucleotides outside the gene matches: 6. The CDR3 loop reads CASSFGGGATETQYF. CDR3 nucleotide sequence: TGTGCCAGCAGTTTTGGCGGGGGGGCCACAGAGACCCAGTACTTC.

The DNA of the CDR3 is TGTGCCAGCAGCCCGGACAGGGCAGCCTATGGCTACACCTTC. Encoded protein: CASSPDRAAYGYTF. V is TRBV5-5 and J is TRBJ1-2, with 8 bases fitting TRBD1. The CDR3 has 14 residues. With V trimmed by 4 bases and J by 4 bases, 6 bases remained unmatched. Germline-derived CDR1 and CDR2 are SGHKS and YYEKEE (reference sequence). Full variable domain (missing parts from reference TRBV5-5 and TRBJ1-2): DAGVTQSPTHLIKTRGQQVTLRCSPISGHKSVSWYQQVLGQGPQFIFQYYEKEERGRGNFPDRFSARQFPNYSSELNVNALLLGDSALYLCASSPDRAAYGYTFGSGTRLTVV.

The table lists this clone with many counts. This sequence joins TRBV24-1 and TRBJ2-4; D is unclear. Per germline, CDR1 KGHDR and CDR2 SFDVKD. V dropped 4 bases and J dropped 0 bases, with 9 bases sitting between them. The CDR3 has 15 residues. The CDR3 nucleotides are TGTGCCACCAGTGACCACAATTTAGCCAAAAACATTCAGTACTTC. Translation: CATSDHNLAKNIQYF.

J is TRBJ2-3 and V is TRBV7-8, with 9 bases identical to TRBD2. Germline CDR1 is SGHVS and CDR2 is FQNEAQ. This CDR3 is built from 17 residues. V was clipped by 0 bases and J by 5 bases; unmatched bases: 9. The CDR3 protein is CASSLALGGGARDTQYF. As DNA, the CDR3 is TGTGCCAGCAGCTTAGCGCTTGGCGGGGGGGCTCGAGATACGCAGTATTTT.

V is TRBV5-1 and J is TRBJ2-5, with D possibly matching TRBD1 (6 bases). The CDR3 runs 17 residues. The V gene lost 0 bases and the J gene lost 1 base, with 16 bases spanning the gap. Germline CDR1 SGHRS, CDR2 YFSETQ. CDR3 in DNA: TGCGCCAGCAGCTTGGAGCCCAGGGGCGGGCTCCAAGAGACCCAGTACTTC. Protein product: CASSLEPRGGLQETQYF.

The rearrangement joins TRBV29-1 to TRBJ2-4; TRBD2 agrees at 13 bases. The V gene's germline CDR1 is SQVTM and CDR2 ANQGSEA. The CDR3 consists of 15 residues. The V segment lost 6 bases and the J segment 6 bases; nucleotides outside the gene matches: 8. The CDR3 reads CSVIGTSGDGNIQYF. The DNA of the CDR3 is TGCAGCGTGATAGGGACTAGCGGGGACGGAAACATTCAGTACTTC.

The chain uses TRBV7-2 and TRBJ2-4; a possible D gene is TRBD1 (5 bases). The CDR3 covers 17 residues. Deletions cut 4 bases from V and 0 bases from J, with 16 bases between. Germline V gene data show CDR1 as SGHTA and CDR2 as FQGNSA. Written as DNA, the CDR3 is TGTGCCAGCAGCTCTCTTCAGGGAAATCTAGCCAAAAACATTCAGTACTTC. It yields the protein CASSSLQGNLAKNIQYF. The variable domain in full, completed from reference TRBV7-2 and TRBJ2-4, reads GAGVSQSPSNKVTEKGKDVELRCDPISGHTALYWYRQSLGQGLEFLIYFQGNSAPDKSGLPSDRFSAERTGGSVSTLTIQRTQQEDSAVYLCASSSLQGNLAKNIQYFGAGTRLSVL.

The CDR3 nucleotides are TGTGCCAGCAGTTACATAGGGGGCAATCAGCCCCAGCATTTT. Its translation is CASSYIGGNQPQHF. The V call is TRBV6-5, the J call TRBJ1-5, with D maybe TRBD1 (5 bases). Germline V gene sequence: CDR1 MNHEY, CDR2 SVGAGI. This CDR3 has 14 amino acids. Deletions cut 2 bases from V and 2 bases from J, with 7 bases between.

This clone occurred a few times. The chain recombines TRBV4-2 with TRBJ1-6, with 7 bases lining up with TRBD1. The CDR3 extends over 18 amino acids. With 0 bases clipped from V and 5 bases from J, the junction kept 10 bases outside the gene matches. Germline V gene data show CDR1 as LGHNA and CDR2 as YNFKEQ. CDR3 sequence: CASSQDQRRGYNNSPLHF. Written as DNA, the CDR3 is TGTGCCAGCAGCCAAGATCAACGCAGGGGGTACAATAATTCACCCCTCCACTTT.

In its sample, this clone was seen a few times. The chain combines TRBV4-1 with TRBJ2-2, with TRBD1 matching 7 bases. The CDR3 runs to 18 residues. The J segment lost 1 base and the V segment lost 4 bases, leaving 12 bases of the junction unmatched. Germline-derived CDR1 and CDR2 are MGHRA and YSYEKL. The CDR3 spells CASSLTGPSRVNTGELFF. In DNA form, the CDR3 reads TGCGCCAGCAGCCTGACAGGGCCTTCCCGTGTGAACACCGGGGAGCTGTTTTTT.

This clone came up a few times. The V gene is TRBV10-2, the J gene TRBJ2-1, with D tentatively TRBD2 (7 bases). Trimming removed 4 bases from V and 2 bases from J, with 12 bases in between. Germline values: CDR1 WSHSY, CDR2 SAAADI. CDR3 length equals 15 residues. The CDR3 DNA sequence: TGCGCCAGCAGTGGCGGGGGACACCCCTACAATGAGCAGTTCTTC. Protein sequence: CASSGGGHPYNEQFF.

The V and J genes are TRBV5-6 and TRBJ2-7; the D gene is possibly TRBD1 (5 bases). The germline V gene encodes CDR1 SGHDT and CDR2 YYEEEE. Between the trimmed V and J ends, which lost 2 bases and 7 bases, there was a span of 19 bases. CDR3 size: 15 residues. DNA of the CDR3: TGTGCCAGCAGCTTATTAACTACAGGTTTTATAGAGCAGTACTTC. Amino acids: CASSLLTTGFIEQYF.

V usage is TRBV24-1 and J usage is TRBJ1-2; maybe TRBD1 (6 bases). Trimming took 6 bases from V and 8 from J, leaving 9 bases between them. The CDR3 spans 11 residues. The germline V gene encodes CDR1 KGHDR and CDR2 SFDVKD. In DNA, the CDR3 is TGTGCCACCAGTTATACAGGGGGCTACACCTTC. It translates to CATSYTGGYTF.

The V call is TRBV28, the J call TRBJ1-2, with 8 bases lining up with TRBD1. J gave up 3 bases and V 5 bases, and 8 bases lay outside the gene matches. Germline V CDR1 and CDR2: MDHEN, SYDVKM. The CDR3 sequence is 15 residues long. CDR3 loop: CASSPQGAGYYGYTF. CDR3 coding DNA: TGTGCCAGCAGTCCTCAGGGGGCTGGCTACTATGGCTACACCTTC.

The chain employs TRBV19 and TRBJ2-2; 7 bases are a match to TRBD2. CDR3 size: 19 residues. Trimming removed 5 bases from V and 4 bases from J; junction bases left unmatched: 19. The germline V gene has CDR1 LNHDA and CDR2 SQIVND (reference sequence). The CDR3 loop is CASSFNVPSGRLGTGELFF. CDR3 coding DNA: TGTGCCAGTAGTTTTAATGTGCCTAGCGGCCGGTTAGGCACCGGGGAGCTGTTTTTT.

The chain has TRBV2 and TRBJ1-1; 8 positions match TRBD1. Trimming removed 1 base from V and 7 bases from J; junction bases left unmatched: 5. Germline V CDR1 and CDR2: SNHLY, FYNNEI. CDR3 length: 14 amino acids. The CDR3 bases are TGTGCCAGCAGTGAAGTGACAGGGGAAGGTGAAGCTTTCTTT. Its protein product is CASSEVTGEGEAFF.